This TCR beta chain was recorded in a study of blood T cell repertoires in COVID-19 (dated by TCRdb to the early 2020s). Regarding the study in general: Samples from collaborators originated in the United States, Italy and Spain and spanned both the acute and convalescent phases of COVID-19. A freely available public database, intended as a resource for researchers studying the immune response to SARS-CoV-2, is where the repertoires were released. Where available, HLA class I and class II types were obtained from metadata supplied by the sample provider rather than from assay-based typing. The sample metadata nearly always contained a de-identified subject ID, COVID-19 status, age in years and sex. Deeply sampled blood TCRbeta repertoires from subjects exposed to, actively infected with, or recovered from COVID-19 were included in the dataset. The material from the prospective study consisted of cDNA or gDNA derived from T cells, B-cell-depleted T cells, or PBMCs. Samples were obtained from the ongoing ImmuneRACE study (first 160 participants) and from some 1,200 subjects provided by 6 global collaborators. Broader findings and caveats from the paper: The amount of clinical and demographic metadata varied by source and participant and was provided uncurated.

As to this clone: Its antigen is unknown. Base qualities are not recorded, but no much larger clone differs from it by a single base.

TCRbeta CDR3 regions were amplified from genomic DNA by means of the immunoSEQ Assay, a bias-controlled multiplex PCR. In the authors' own workflow: Nucleated cell counts per sample were estimated from amplification of reference gene primers within the assay. Sequence reads were collapsed and filtered to measure the absolute abundance of every unique TCRbeta CDR3 rearrangement. For each sample, productive Simpson clonality was calculated as the square root of Simpson's diversity index across productive rearrangements. TCRdb provides this immuneACCESS table in a form limited to in-frame rearrangements. Some clones are lacking; in checked studies, under half of them reflect an unresolved V gene, and why the rest are absent is not known. The V and J calls and clone size were taken over from that table, and D and trimming were inferred from the DNA. This sample has roughly 92,000 clones in its table, and roughly 89% of those were observed once. Around 4% of the sample belongs to the ten largest clones.

Collaborating institutions collected whole blood in K2EDTA tubes following their own protocols. For TCRbeta analysis, collaborators shipped samples in one of three forms: frozen whole blood, isolated PBMCs, or DNA extracted from either of those sample types. The material sequenced was peripheral blood. The receptor was isolated from a woman aged 80 or over with active or convalescent COVID-19.

The CDR3 region reads CASSPQIRGAGYEQYF. The nucleotides are TGTGCCAGCTCACCACAGATCCGGGGGGCAGGGTACGAGCAGTACTTC. This sequence uses TRBV18 and TRBJ2-7; 7 matching bases give a weak D call of TRBD2. V is clipped by 1 base and J by 4 bases, and the sequence between their germline boundaries is 17 bases long. For CDR1 and CDR2, the germline V gene lists KGHSH and LQKENI. From the cysteine up to the phenylalanine, the CDR3 has a length of 16 residues. The sequence is cut down to CDR3 DNA, 48 bases in frame from base 1. The variable domain in full, with residues beyond the CDR3 obtained from the reference TRBV18 and TRBJ2-7 genes, is NAGVMQNPRHLVRRRGQEARLRCSPMKGHSHVYWYRQLPEEGLKFMVYLQKENIIDESGMPKERFSAEFPKEGPSILRIQQVVRGDSAAYFCASSPQIRGAGYEQYFGPGTRLTVT.